One sample yielded the 30 T cell receptor beta chains listed below, sequenced in a study of beta chain features in type 1 diabetes. Expressed TCRB transcripts were sequenced because the isolated RNA had all been reverse transcribed beforehand. The data were produced by immunoSEQ multiplex PCR, yet TCRdb's version contains in-frame clones alone and is incomplete. The sample consists of 150,000 to 200,000 clones, 10% to 15% of them appearing once. The sample was central memory CD4+ T cells from blood. The receptors shown here come from a woman aged 18-30 years in good health.

This clone showed up just a few times. J is TRBJ2-3 and V is TRBV9, with 7 bases matching TRBD1. The CDR3 covers 15 residues. J gave up 6 bases and V 0 bases, and 7 bases lay outside the gene matches. Looked up from germline, CDR1 is SGDLS and CDR2 is YYNGEE. CDR3 residues: CASSVDMSRGDTQYF. The CDR3, as DNA: TGTGCCAGCAGCGTAGATATGAGCAGGGGGGATACGCAGTATTTT. Looking up the rest from reference TRBV9 and TRBJ2-3 gives the full variable domain: DSGVTQTPKHLITATGQRVTLRCSPRSGDLSVYWYQQSLDQGLQFLIQYYNGEERAKGNILERFSAQQFPDLHSELNLSSLELGDSALYFCASSVDMSRGDTQYFGPGTRLTVL.

The chain couples TRBV5-1 to TRBJ1-2; a possible D gene is TRBD1 (5 bases). With 4 bases removed from V and 2 bases from J, the gap between germline ends came to 12 bases. The germline V gene has CDR1 SGHRS and CDR2 YFSETQ. The CDR3 loop spans 14 amino acids. CDR3 bases: TGCGCCAGCAGCCGATCGACAGAGAACTATGGCTACACCTTC. Translating it yields CASSRSTENYGYTF.

The rearrangement joins TRBV11-2 to TRBJ2-1, with D possibly matching TRBD1 (5 bases). The V and J ends lost 6 bases and 6 bases respectively, with 18 bases between them. Germline CDR1 SGHAT, CDR2 FQNNGV. The CDR3 has 15 residues. The CDR3 nucleotides read TGTGCCAGCAGGTCGACAGCTTCAGCCTCCAATGAGCAGTTCTTC. It codes for CASRSTASASNEQFF.

The chain recombines TRBV30 with TRBJ2-2; D perhaps matches TRBD2 (5 bases). This CDR3 spans 13 amino acids. Germline CDR1 reads GTSNPN; CDR2 reads SVGIG (reference sequence). V lost 2 bases, J lost 7 bases, and 11 bases lay in between. The CDR3 sequence: CAWSSSVLGELFF. The CDR3 DNA reads TGTGCCTGGAGTAGTAGCGTGCTCGGGGAGCTGTTTTTT.

On this clone: At one end the junction does not follow the germline gene, possibly because of a read error. This sample includes further DNA sequences coding for the same CDR3. The V and J genes are TRBV5-1 and TRBJ1-1, with TRBD1 identical over 7 bases. This CDR3 is 14 amino acids long. Germline V gene lookup returns CDR1 SGHRS and CDR2 YFSETQ. CDR3 DNA sequence: TGCGCCAGCAGCATCGGGACAGAGGGCACTGAAGCCTTCTTT. Amino acid sequence: CASSIGTEGTEAFF.

The chain uses TRBV19 and TRBJ2-7; a possible D gene is TRBD2 (6 bases). This CDR3 is built from 15 residues. The ends were cut back, 5 bases at V and 0 bases at J, with 14 bases in the middle. The V gene's germline CDR1 is LNHDA and CDR2 SQIVND (reference sequence). CDR3 amino acids: CASSDSGYSSYEQYF. CDR3 nucleotide sequence: TGTGCCAGTAGTGATAGCGGTTATAGCTCCTACGAGCAGTACTTC.

This clone occurred a few times. The chain links TRBV7-2 to TRBJ1-5, with D maybe TRBD1 (5 bases). With 8 bases removed from V and 0 bases from J, the gap between germline ends came to 11 bases. Germline CDR1 SGHTA, CDR2 FQGNSA. The CDR3 totals 14 residues. The CDR3: CASGDSYSNQPQHF. In DNA, the CDR3 is TGTGCCAGCGGCGACAGTTATAGCAATCAGCCCCAGCATTTT.

This clone was found a few times. V and J are TRBV6-5 and TRBJ1-5, with D perhaps matching TRBD1 (5 bases). The CDR3 is 14 amino acids. Trimming took off 2 bases at V and 5 bases at J, with 10 bases between the two ends. Germline V gene lookup returns CDR1 MNHEY and CDR2 SVGAGI. The DNA for the CDR3 is TGTGCCAGCAGTTACGGGGGGGATCATCAGCCCCAGCATTTT. Amino acids: CASSYGGDHQPQHF.

This chain links TRBV7-2 with TRBJ1-2; perhaps TRBD1 as D (6 bases). Trimming took off 5 bases at V and 4 bases at J, with 11 bases between the two ends. The CDR3 loop spans 13 amino acids. Germline lookup yields CDR1 SGHTA and CDR2 FQGNSA. Written as DNA, the CDR3 is TGTGCCAGCAGCCTACAGGGCCCCTATGGCTACACCTTC. Protein: CASSLQGPYGYTF.

The chain uses TRBV6-5 and TRBJ2-3; 7 nucleotides agree with TRBD2. The CDR3 is 14 residues long. V lost 7 bases and J lost 2; bases outside the gene matches: 6. Germline assignment: CDR1 MNHEY and CDR2 SVGAGI. The CDR3 spells CASKRDYLTDTQYF. The CDR3 DNA reads as TGTGCCAGCAAACGGGACTACCTCACAGATACGCAGTATTTT.

There are a few counts of this clone. The rearrangement joins TRBV5-1 to TRBJ2-3; D ambiguous. The CDR3 loop spans 14 amino acids. The germline CDR1 and CDR2 sequences are SGHRS and YFSETQ. Deletions cut 0 bases from V and 2 bases from J, with 7 bases between. CDR3 in amino acids: CASSLGSVTDTQYF. In nucleotides, the CDR3 is TGCGCCAGCAGCTTGGGAAGCGTCACAGATACGCAGTATTTT.

This clone was counted between two and nine times. This chain links TRBV28 with TRBJ1-1; TRBD1 aligns across 10 bases. The germline V gene has CDR1 MDHEN and CDR2 SYDVKM. CDR3 length: 14 amino acids. Trimming took 8 bases from V and 2 from J; bases not matched to a gene: 5. This CDR3 reads CASSGTGANTEAFF. The DNA for the CDR3 is TGTGCCAGCTCCGGGACAGGGGCAAACACTGAAGCTTTCTTT.

This clone was observed a few times. The chain carries TRBV7-9 and TRBJ2-3; 16 nucleotides agree with TRBD2. J was trimmed by 4 bases and V by 5 bases; bases with no gene match: 12. The CDR3 covers 19 residues. CDR1 and CDR2 (germline): SEHNR, FQNEAQ (reference sequence). The DNA for the CDR3 is TGTGCCAGCAGCCCAGGGACTAGCGGGAGGGCCGAGTGGGCAGATACGCAGTATTTT. Its protein is CASSPGTSGRAEWADTQYF.

This clone was counted only a few times. The V and J genes are TRBV4-1 and TRBJ2-7, with 10 bases aligning to TRBD2. V lost 4 bases and J lost 2; bases outside the gene matches: 11. The CDR3 runs to 17 residues. Looked up from germline, CDR1 is MGHRA and CDR2 is YSYEKL. CDR3 coding DNA: TGCGCCAGCAGCCGTCTTGCCGGGACTAGCGAGCCCTACGAGCAGTACTTC. Translated: CASSRLAGTSEPYEQYF.

This clone was seen a handful of times. This chain uses TRBV2 with TRBJ1-4; TRBD1 agrees at 8 bases. Per the germline V gene, CDR1 is SNHLY and CDR2 is FYNNEI. The CDR3 covers 14 residues. With V trimmed by 6 bases and J by 3 bases, 3 bases remained unmatched. CDR3 loop: CASSLQGANEKLFF. DNA for the CDR3: TGTGCCAGCAGCCTACAGGGGGCTAATGAAAAACTGTTTTTT. Combining the CDR3 with reference TRBV2 and TRBJ1-4 gives the whole variable domain EPEVTQTPSHQVTQMGQEVILRCVPISNHLYFYWYRQILGQKVEFLVSFYNNEISEKSEIFDDQFSVERPDGSNFTLKIRSTKLEDSAMYFCASSLQGANEKLFFGSGTQLSVL.

There are many counts of this clone. The rearrangement uses TRBV18 and TRBJ2-7, with a tentative D call TRBD2 (7 bases). V lost 6 bases and J lost 6, with 18 bases in between. The germline gives CDR1 KGHSH, CDR2 LQKENI. The length of the CDR3 is 14 residues. This CDR3 reads CASSPPGGLSEQYF. CDR3 sequence (DNA): TGTGCCAGCTCCCCGCCCGGGGGGCTAAGCGAGCAGTACTTC.

V is TRBV28 and J is TRBJ2-3; 12 positions match TRBD2. CDR1 is MDHEN, CDR2 SYDVKM, per germline. The trim removed 4 bases at V and 11 bases at J, leaving 13 bases unmatched. This CDR3 has 16 residues. The CDR3 DNA reads TGTGCCAGCAGTTCAACAACTAGCGGGAGGAGGGAGGGGCAGTATTTT. Residues: CASSSTTSGRREGQYF.

This chain connects TRBV11-1 to TRBJ1-1; unclear D gene. Germline loops: CDR1 SGHAT, CDR2 FQDESV (reference sequence). This CDR3 is built from 13 residues. Trimming took off 8 bases at V and 4 bases at J, with 14 bases between the two ends. The CDR3 DNA follows: TGTGCCAGCGGAACACAGCTGTCCACTGAAGCTTTCTTT. Translation gives CASGTQLSTEAFF.

The chain is built from TRBV18 and TRBJ2-2; no clear D. Germline V gene lookup returns CDR1 KGHSH and CDR2 LQKENI. This CDR3 spans 15 amino acids. Trimming shortened V by 3 bases and J by 6 bases, and 14 bases separated the two germline ends. The CDR3 DNA sequence: TGTGCCAGCTCACCGAGTCAGGCGCTCGCCGGGGAGCTGTTTTTT. As protein: CASSPSQALAGELFF.

This chain connects TRBV5-1 to TRBJ1-2; TRBD1 matches 8 bases. CDR3 length: 13 residues. Germline assignment: CDR1 SGHRS and CDR2 YFSETQ. The ends lost 4 bases at V and 6 bases at J; junction bases unmatched: 5. In nucleotides, the CDR3 is TGCGCCAGCAGCCTAGACAGGGGAAATGGCTACACCTTC. Translating it yields CASSLDRGNGYTF.

This clone occurred a few times. The chain couples TRBV29-1 to TRBJ2-7; the match to TRBD1 covers 9 bases. This CDR3 has 13 amino acids. CDR1 is SQVTM, CDR2 ANQGSEA, per germline. The V and J ends lost 6 bases and 5 bases, in that order; junction bases with no gene match: 8. The CDR3 reads CSVPQGALHEQYF. CDR3 DNA sequence: TGCAGCGTGCCACAGGGGGCTCTACACGAGCAGTACTTC.

In its sample, this clone was seen a few times. Other DNA sequences in this specimen translate into the identical CDR3. J is TRBJ1-5 and V is TRBV30; TRBD1 matches at 7 bases. The CDR3 consists of 13 residues. Germline lookup yields CDR1 GTSNPN and CDR2 SVGIG (reference sequence). Trimming removed 3 bases from V and 7 bases from J; junction bases left unmatched: 6. The CDR3 reads CAWSEQGNQPQHF. The CDR3 coding sequence is TGTGCCTGGAGCGAACAGGGGAACCAGCCCCAGCATTTT.

This clone occurred a few times. The chain combines TRBV7-9 with TRBJ1-1; 7 nucleotides align to TRBD1. V trimming: 1 base; J trimming: 8 bases; junction bases outside the gene matches: 7. The CDR3 consists of 14 residues. From germline, CDR1 is SEHNR and CDR2 FQNEAQ (reference sequence). CDR3 bases: TGTGCCAGCAGCTTAGAAGGGGACAGAGCAGAAGCTTTCTTT. Protein product: CASSLEGDRAEAFF. Full variable domain (outside the CDR3, taken from reference TRBV7-9 and TRBJ1-1): DTGVSQNPRHKITKRGQNVTFRCDPISEHNRLYWYRQTLGQGPEFLTYFQNEAQLEKSRLLSDRFSAERPKGSFSTLEIQRTEQGDSAMYLCASSLEGDRAEAFFGQGTRLTVV.

The gene calls are TRBV28 and TRBJ2-1; TRBD2 is a possible D gene (5 bases). The CDR3 loop spans 14 amino acids. Trimming left V 2 bases short and J 0 bases short, with 5 bases between. CDR1 and CDR2 (germline): MDHEN, SYDVKM. CDR3 region: CASSLTSSYNEQFF. In nucleotides, the CDR3 is TGTGCCAGCAGTTTAACTAGCTCCTACAATGAGCAGTTCTTC.

This clone was seen only a few times. The gene calls are TRBV6-5 and TRBJ2-5; D may be TRBD2 (7 bases). V was shortened by 6 bases and J by 5 bases, with 13 bases between the two germline ends. The CDR3 runs 13 residues. CDR1 is MNHEY, CDR2 SVGAGI, per germline. CDR3 sequence (DNA): TGTGCCAGCAGGATGCGGGGGCTGGAGACCCAGTACTTC. This codes for CASRMRGLETQYF.

This chain's CDR3 is CASSPPSRVYEQYF. The CDR3 nucleotides are TGTGCCAGCTCACCACCGAGCAGGGTCTACGAGCAGTACTTC. The rearrangement joins TRBV18 to TRBJ2-7; D perhaps matches TRBD1 (5 bases). The ends were cut back, 0 bases at V and 3 bases at J, with 9 bases in the middle. Germline CDR1 KGHSH, CDR2 LQKENI. This CDR3 is 14 amino acids long.

The chain recombines TRBV7-2 with TRBJ2-6; tentatively, D is TRBD1 (6 bases). Deletions cut 5 bases from V and 2 bases from J, with 10 bases between. This CDR3 has 15 residues. CDR1 and CDR2 (germline): SGHTA, FQGNSA. The CDR3 loop reads CASSPQGTGANVLTF. The CDR3 nucleotides read TGTGCCAGCAGCCCACAGGGCACTGGGGCCAACGTCCTGACTTTC.

V usage is TRBV7-9 and J usage is TRBJ2-7; 7 bases are shared with TRBD1. V lost 1 base and J lost 6; bases outside the gene matches: 9. The length of the CDR3 is 15 residues. Germline CDR1 SEHNR, CDR2 FQNEAQ (reference sequence). CDR3 region: CASSLVTGFPTEQYF. The DNA of the CDR3 is TGTGCCAGCAGCTTAGTGACAGGGTTCCCTACCGAGCAGTACTTC.

This clone was counted a few times. The chain is built from TRBV6-5 and TRBJ1-2; D gene unclear. The V gene's germline CDR1 is MNHEY and CDR2 SVGAGI. Trimming removed 2 bases at V and 0 bases at J, with 13 bases between. The CDR3 has 16 amino acids. CDR3 sequence reads: CASSYAAPLSNYGYTF. The CDR3 nucleotides read TGTGCCAGCAGTTACGCGGCACCACTGTCTAACTATGGCTACACCTTC.

This clone was seen only a few times. V and J are TRBV29-1 and TRBJ2-7, with 10 positions matching TRBD1. Germline-derived CDR1 and CDR2 are SQVTM and ANQGSEA. The V and J ends lost 3 bases and 2 bases, in that order; junction bases with no gene match: 7. The CDR3 length is 15 residues. This CDR3 is CSVERQGAITYEQYF. CDR3 nucleotides: TGCAGCGTTGAGAGACAGGGGGCCATTACCTACGAGCAGTACTTC.